Presented here are 28 T cell receptor beta chains from one specimen sequenced in a study of blood T cell repertoires in COVID-19. TCRdb's table, derived via immunoSEQ multiplex PCR, lists solely in-frame clones and lacks some. The sample has more than 95,000 clones, 80% to 90% seen once. Sequenced: peripheral blood. Receptors were obtained from a man older than 75 with active or convalescent COVID-19.

This chain links TRBV21-1 with TRBJ1-3; TRBD1, the table's D call, was not compared with the DNA. TRBV21-1 is assigned pseudogene status. This CDR3 has 16 residues. The CDR3 loop reads CASSRPRDSSGNTIYF. DNA of the CDR3: TGTGCCAGCAGCAGGCCCCGGGACAGTTCTGGAAACACCATATATTTT.

This chain connects TRBV6-4 to TRBJ2-1, with 7 bases identical to TRBD1. The CDR3 is 16 residues long. The V gene's germline CDR1 is MRHNA and CDR2 SNTAGT. V trimming: 2 bases; J trimming: 0 bases; junction bases outside the gene matches: 4. CDR3 in amino acids: CASSDTHRGSYNEQFF. DNA of the CDR3: TGTGCCAGCAGTGACACCCACAGGGGCTCCTACAATGAGCAGTTCTTC.

This clone was observed a few times. This chain connects TRBV15 to TRBJ1-1; 9 bases fit TRBD1. The CDR3 has 16 residues. Germline V CDR1 and CDR2: LNHNV, YYDKDF (reference sequence). Trimming cost V 5 bases and J 6 bases; bases outside gene matches: 13. CDR3 sequence reads: CATSPFDRTGVPEAFF. Written as DNA, the CDR3 is TGTGCCACCAGCCCCTTCGATAGGACAGGGGTGCCTGAAGCTTTCTTT.

This clone was counted between two and nine times. The chain uses TRBV5-6 and TRBJ1-1, with 9 bases lining up with TRBD1. The V and J ends lost 3 bases and 4 bases, in that order; junction bases with no gene match: 7. This CDR3 comprises 15 residues. Germline V gene lookup returns CDR1 SGHDT and CDR2 YYEEEE. The CDR3 protein is CASSWGDRVTTEAFF. In DNA, the CDR3 is TGTGCCAGCAGCTGGGGGGACAGGGTAACCACTGAAGCTTTCTTT.

The chain couples TRBV2 to TRBJ1-2; D is uncertain. Germline values: CDR1 SNHLY, CDR2 FYNNEI. There are 13 residues in the CDR3. V lost 8 bases and J 4 bases, leaving 14 bases between the germline ends. CDR3 nucleotide sequence: TGTGCCAGCTTGGCAGGACTAGTCTATGGCTACACCTTC. The encoded protein is CASLAGLVYGYTF.

The J gene is TRBJ2-1, the V gene TRBV5-4; 9 bases are a match to TRBD2. The V segment lost 3 bases and the J segment 1 base; nucleotides outside the gene matches: 5. This CDR3 region has 16 residues. Germline CDR1 and CDR2: SGHNT and YYREEE (reference sequence). The CDR3 region is CASSSIAGASYNEQFF. CDR3 in DNA: TGTGCCAGCAGCTCGATAGCGGGGGCTTCCTACAATGAGCAGTTCTTC.

This sequence joins TRBV7-9 and TRBJ2-1, with D uncertain. From germline, CDR1 is SEHNR and CDR2 FQNEAQ (reference sequence). Trimming shortened V by 4 bases and J by 6 bases, and 10 bases separated the two germline ends. CDR3 size: 13 residues. In DNA, the CDR3 is TGTGCCAGCAGCTCCCCAGTTGGCAATGAGCAGTTCTTC. This gives the protein CASSSPVGNEQFF. Full variable domain (rest looked up from reference TRBV7-9 and TRBJ2-1): DTGVSQNPRHKITKRGQNVTFRCDPISEHNRLYWYRQTLGQGPEFLTYFQNEAQLEKSRLLSDRFSAERPKGSFSTLEIQRTEQGDSAMYLCASSSPVGNEQFFGPGTRLTVL.

The chain recombines TRBV27 with TRBJ1-6; D uncertain. This CDR3 region has 12 residues. Per the germline V gene, CDR1 is MNHEY and CDR2 is SMNVEV (reference sequence). V shed 3 bases and J shed 9 bases, with 6 bases lying between them. The CDR3 sequence: CASSFLGSPLHF. The CDR3 region has the DNA TGTGCCAGCAGTTTCCTAGGTTCACCCCTCCACTTT.

The chain carries TRBV5-6 and TRBJ1-6, with D hard to call. This CDR3 region has 16 residues. Per germline, CDR1 SGHDT and CDR2 YYEEEE. Trimming pared 6 bases from V and 0 bases from J, leaving 13 bases between. The CDR3 region has the DNA TGTGCCAGCACCTCGTTGCTCAGCTCCTATAATTCACCCCTCCACTTT. This encodes CASTSLLSSYNSPLHF.

This clone was observed at least ten times. The identical CDR3 is also encoded by other nucleotide sequences in the sample. The chain links TRBV14 to TRBJ2-7, with 8 bases identical to TRBD1. The CDR3 has 14 amino acids. V shed 4 bases and J 5 bases; nucleotides not matched to a gene: 7. Germline loops: CDR1 SGHDN, CDR2 FVKESK. Here the CDR3 reads CASSLGQGFHEQYF. As DNA, the CDR3 is TGTGCCAGCAGCCTTGGACAGGGATTCCACGAGCAGTACTTC.

The rearrangement joins TRBV9 to TRBJ1-3, with D perhaps matching TRBD1 (5 bases). The germline gives CDR1 SGDLS, CDR2 YYNGEE. The CDR3 has 15 amino acids. With 0 bases removed from V and 7 bases from J, the gap between germline ends came to 14 bases. The CDR3 coding sequence is TGTGCCAGCAGCGTAGAAGATGCAGGGCTGAACACCATATATTTT. Translation gives CASSVEDAGLNTIYF.

The chain uses TRBV2 and TRBJ2-2; TRBD2 matches 9 bases. Germline values: CDR1 SNHLY, CDR2 FYNNEI. The CDR3 is 16 residues long. Trimming cost V 6 bases and J 0 bases; bases outside gene matches: 5. CDR3 in amino acids: CASRDLAGTNTGELFF. CDR3 nucleotide sequence: TGTGCCAGCAGAGACCTAGCGGGGACGAACACCGGGGAGCTGTTTTTT.

The CDR3 loop reads CASSLGTGGGYTF. CDR3 nucleotide sequence: TGTGCCAGCAGCTTAGGTACAGGGGGCGGCTACACCTTC. This rearrangement joins TRBV7-2 to TRBJ1-2; 9 positions match TRBD1. With 1 base clipped from V and 8 bases from J, the junction kept 2 bases outside the gene matches. Germline loops: CDR1 SGHTA, CDR2 FQGNSA. The CDR3 is made up of 13 amino acids. Combining the CDR3 with reference TRBV7-2 and TRBJ1-2 gives the whole variable domain GAGVSQSPSNKVTEKGKDVELRCDPISGHTALYWYRQSLGQGLEFLIYFQGNSAPDKSGLPSDRFSAERTGGSVSTLTIQRTQQEDSAVYLCASSLGTGGGYTFGSGTRLTVV.

There are a few counts of this clone. This rearrangement joins TRBV18 to TRBJ2-7; D might be TRBD1 (6 bases). Germline V gene lookup returns CDR1 KGHSH and CDR2 LQKENI. This CDR3 is built from 13 residues. V was clipped by 8 bases and J by 3 bases, with 14 bases between them. CDR3 in DNA: TGTGCCAGCCGACCAGGGGTCCTCTACGAGCAGTACTTC. It is translated as CASRPGVLYEQYF.

V is TRBV2 and J is TRBJ2-2, with D possibly being TRBD1 (6 bases). Per the germline V gene, CDR1 is SNHLY and CDR2 is FYNNEI. The CDR3 totals 14 residues. V lost 6 bases and J 3 bases, leaving 11 bases between the germline ends. As DNA, the CDR3 is TGTGCCAGCAGCGCCTCAGGGGACACCGGGGAGCTGTTTTTT. Translation gives CASSASGDTGELFF.

The V call is TRBV11-2, the J call TRBJ1-1, with a tentative D call TRBD1 (6 bases). The CDR3 is made up of 14 amino acids. The germline V gene has CDR1 SGHAT and CDR2 FQNNGV. Trimming shortened V by 5 bases and J by 1 base, and 11 bases separated the two germline ends. In DNA, the CDR3 is TGTGCCAGCAGCCGAGGGGGATCGAACACTGAAGCTTTCTTT. Residues: CASSRGGSNTEAFF.

This sequence joins TRBV4-1 and TRBJ2-3; possible D gene TRBD1, 6 bases. Germline values: CDR1 MGHRA, CDR2 YSYEKL. This CDR3 region has 15 residues. V was cut by 4 bases and J by 2 bases, with 13 bases left in between. The CDR3: CASSPSRGTTDTQYF. CDR3 nucleotide sequence: TGCGCCAGCAGCCCTTCAAGGGGGACCACAGATACGCAGTATTTT.

This clone was found once. The V and J genes are TRBV5-5 and TRBJ1-4; tentatively, D is TRBD1 (6 bases). This CDR3 region has 13 residues. The ends were cut back, 4 bases at V and 11 bases at J, with 15 bases in the middle. Germline-derived CDR1 and CDR2 are SGHKS and YYEKEE (reference sequence). The CDR3 DNA reads TGTGCCAGCAGCAACCGGGACATAGAGAAACTGTTTTTT. Amino acids: CASSNRDIEKLFF.

The chain is built from TRBV7-2 and TRBJ2-1; 7 bases are shared with TRBD2. This CDR3 is built from 15 residues. Germline values: CDR1 SGHTA, CDR2 FQGNSA. With 5 bases clipped from V and 9 bases from J, the junction kept 13 bases outside the gene matches. CDR3 in DNA: TGTGCCAGCAGCCCCGAGTCGGGGGGAAGGGGTGAGCAGTTCTTC. Residues: CASSPESGGRGEQFF. Complete variable domain (other parts from reference TRBV7-2 and TRBJ2-1): GAGVSQSPSNKVTEKGKDVELRCDPISGHTALYWYRQSLGQGLEFLIYFQGNSAPDKSGLPSDRFSAERTGGSVSTLTIQRTQQEDSAVYLCASSPESGGRGEQFFGPGTRLTVL.

In this sample, this clone turned up a few times. The rearrangement joins TRBV5-4 to TRBJ1-2, with 12 bases lining up with TRBD1. This CDR3 has 14 residues. Per germline, CDR1 SGHNT and CDR2 YYREEE (reference sequence). V lost 4 bases, J lost 4 bases, and 2 bases stayed unmatched. The CDR3 here is CASSPGQGAYGYTF. CDR3 nucleotides: TGTGCCAGCAGCCCGGGACAGGGGGCCTATGGCTACACCTTC.

Points on this clone: The junction shows a germline mismatch at one end, possibly a read error. The V gene is TRBV25-1, the J gene TRBJ1-6; TRBD1 agrees at 8 bases. CDR3 size: 15 residues. CDR1 and CDR2 (germline): MGHDK, SYGVNS. CDR3 sequence: CASCDLDRVGSPLHF. In DNA form, the CDR3 reads TGTGCCAGCTGTGATCTGGACAGGGTTGGATCACCCCTCCACTTT.

This chain links TRBV30 with TRBJ1-2; weak D call: TRBD1 (5 bases). The CDR3 totals 15 residues. V gave up 1 base and J gave up 8 bases, with 20 bases separating them. The germline gives CDR1 GTSNPN, CDR2 SVGIG (reference sequence). As DNA, the CDR3 is TGTGCCTGGAGTGGAAGACAGTGGCTGGGGGGAGGCTACACCTTC. Translating it yields CAWSGRQWLGGGYTF.

The V and J genes are TRBV6-6 and TRBJ2-7; TRBD2 matches 8 bases. CDR1 is MNHNY, CDR2 SVGAGI, per germline (reference sequence). The J segment lost 4 bases and the V segment lost 6 bases, leaving 8 bases of the junction unmatched. The CDR3 runs 14 residues. Written as DNA, the CDR3 is TGTGCCAGCAGCCTCGGGGGGGCCGGGTACGAGCAGTACTTC. It specifies CASSLGGAGYEQYF.

This chain joins TRBV5-1 and TRBJ2-5; the match to TRBD2 covers 15 bases. Germline CDR1 reads SGHRS; CDR2 reads YFSETQ. This CDR3 contains 18 residues. Unmatched junction bases numbered 10, after V lost 4 bases and J lost 3 bases. This chain's CDR3 is CASSPGTSGGRGEETQYF. CDR3 nucleotides: TGCGCCAGCAGCCCCGGGACTAGCGGGGGGCGAGGGGAAGAGACCCAGTACTTC. Combining the CDR3 with reference TRBV5-1 and TRBJ2-5 gives the whole variable domain KAGVTQTPRYLIKTRGQQVTLSCSPISGHRSVSWYQQTPGQGLQFLFEYFSETQRNKGNFPGRFSGRQFSNSRSEMNVSTLELGDSALYLCASSPGTSGGRGEETQYFGPGTRLLVL.

V gene TRBV19 combines with J gene TRBJ2-2; tentative D call: TRBD1 (5 bases). Germline-derived CDR1 and CDR2 are LNHDA and SQIVND (reference sequence). Trimming took 4 bases from V and 6 from J, leaving 9 bases between them. This CDR3 is 13 amino acids long. The DNA of the CDR3 is TGTGCCAGTAGTACCAAGGGGTCCGGGGAGCTGTTTTTT. Amino acid sequence: CASSTKGSGELFF.

This clone was observed a handful of times. The sample has other DNA sequences that encode this CDR3 too. The chain recombines TRBV6-6 with TRBJ2-1; D is uncertain. V dropped 2 bases and J dropped 4 bases, with 9 bases sitting between them. Per the germline V gene, CDR1 is MNHNY and CDR2 is SVGAGI (reference sequence). CDR3 length: 14 amino acids. The CDR3 here is CASSYSRVYNEQFF. CDR3 in DNA: TGTGCCAGCAGTTACAGTCGAGTATACAATGAGCAGTTCTTC.

The rearrangement links TRBV28 to TRBJ1-2, with 7 bases lining up with TRBD1. This CDR3 spans 12 amino acids. The V gene's germline CDR1 is MDHEN and CDR2 SYDVKM. V trimming: 7 bases; J trimming: 7 bases; junction bases outside the gene matches: 6. The chain's CDR3 is CASKEGAGGYTF. The CDR3 nucleotides are TGTGCCAGCAAGGAGGGGGCCGGTGGCTACACCTTC.

The CDR3 here is CAWSASGIYTIYF. In DNA, the CDR3 is TGTGCCTGGAGTGCGTCCGGGATATACACCATATATTTT. The rearrangement uses TRBV30 and TRBJ1-3, with no clear D. The length of the CDR3 is 13 residues. CDR1 and CDR2 from the germline V gene are GTSNPN and SVGIG (reference sequence). Deletions cut 1 base from V and 8 bases from J, with 12 bases between.